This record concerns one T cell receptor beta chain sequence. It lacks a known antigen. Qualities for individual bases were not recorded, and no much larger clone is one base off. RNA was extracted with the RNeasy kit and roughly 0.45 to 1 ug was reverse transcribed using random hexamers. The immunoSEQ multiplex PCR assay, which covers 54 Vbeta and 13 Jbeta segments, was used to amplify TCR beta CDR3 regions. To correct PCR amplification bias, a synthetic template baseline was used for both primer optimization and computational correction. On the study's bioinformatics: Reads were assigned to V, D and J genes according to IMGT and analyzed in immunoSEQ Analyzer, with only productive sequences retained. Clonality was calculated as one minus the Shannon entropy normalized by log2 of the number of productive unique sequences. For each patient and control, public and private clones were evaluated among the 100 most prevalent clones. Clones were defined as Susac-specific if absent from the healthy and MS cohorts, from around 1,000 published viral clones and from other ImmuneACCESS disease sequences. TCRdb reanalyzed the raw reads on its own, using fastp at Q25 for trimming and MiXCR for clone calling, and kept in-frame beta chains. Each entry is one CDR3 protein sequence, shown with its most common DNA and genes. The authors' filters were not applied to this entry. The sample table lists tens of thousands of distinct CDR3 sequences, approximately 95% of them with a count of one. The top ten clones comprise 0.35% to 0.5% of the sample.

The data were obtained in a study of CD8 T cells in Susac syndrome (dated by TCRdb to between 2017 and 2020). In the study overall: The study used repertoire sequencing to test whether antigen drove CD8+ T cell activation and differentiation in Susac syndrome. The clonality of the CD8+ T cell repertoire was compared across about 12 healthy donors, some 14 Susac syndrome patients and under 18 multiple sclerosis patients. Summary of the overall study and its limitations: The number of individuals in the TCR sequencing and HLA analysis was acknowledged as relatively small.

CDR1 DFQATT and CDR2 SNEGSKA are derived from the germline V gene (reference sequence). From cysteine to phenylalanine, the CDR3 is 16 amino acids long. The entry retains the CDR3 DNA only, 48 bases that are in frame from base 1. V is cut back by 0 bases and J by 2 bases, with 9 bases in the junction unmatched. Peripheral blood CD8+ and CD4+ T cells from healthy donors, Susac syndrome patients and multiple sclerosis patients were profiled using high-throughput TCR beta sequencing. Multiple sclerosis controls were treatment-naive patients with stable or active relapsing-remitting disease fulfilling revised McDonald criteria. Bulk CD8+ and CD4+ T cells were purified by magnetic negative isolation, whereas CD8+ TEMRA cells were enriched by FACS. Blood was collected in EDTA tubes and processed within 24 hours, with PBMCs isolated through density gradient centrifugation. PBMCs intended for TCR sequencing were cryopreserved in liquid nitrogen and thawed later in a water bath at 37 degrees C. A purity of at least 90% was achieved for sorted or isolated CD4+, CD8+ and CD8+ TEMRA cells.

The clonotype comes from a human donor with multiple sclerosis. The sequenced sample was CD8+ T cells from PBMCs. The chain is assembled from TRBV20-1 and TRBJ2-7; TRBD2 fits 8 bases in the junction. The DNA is TGCAGTGCTAGAGACCCCGGGGGGGAGTGGGCCTACGAGCAGTACTTC. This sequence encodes CSARDPGGEWAYEQYF.